Below are 14 T cell receptor beta chains sequenced from a single sample in a study of tumor-infiltrating lymphocytes in primary liver carcinoma. Constant-region priming of 500 to 550 ng total RNA yielded TCR beta cDNA. TCR beta libraries came from three nested multiplex PCR rounds using slightly modified ARM-PCR. TRBV1-TRBV30 forward and Cbeta reverse primers drove the first two roughly 11-cycle rounds. In TCRdb, the multiplex PCR reads were re-called with MiXCR into one record per CDR3 protein. The data hold 100,000 to 150,000 distinct CDR3 sequences, with 60% to 80% observed a single time. Co-extraction of both nucleic acids (RNA and DNA) used roughly 18-32 mg of unsorted bulk tissue. The sequenced material came from liver tumor tissue from sampling region 3. Documented subset: tumor region T3, left-lateral pole. All receptors come from an older woman with primary liver carcinoma and hepatitis B virus infection.

V gene TRBV19 combines with J gene TRBJ2-1, with TRBD2 identical over 7 bases. The V segment lost 2 bases and the J segment 5 bases; nucleotides outside the gene matches: 6. Germline V CDR1 and CDR2: LNHDA, SQIVND (reference sequence). The CDR3 extends over 15 amino acids. CDR3 sequence: CASSILGRAHNEQFF. In DNA, the CDR3 is TGTGCCAGTAGTATACTTGGGAGGGCTCACAATGAGCAGTTCTTC.

This clonotype was counted only a few times. One end of the junction is discordant with germline, which a read error may explain. The V gene is TRBV14, the J gene TRBJ2-7; TRBD1 is a possible D gene (6 bases). Germline V gene data show CDR1 as SGHDN and CDR2 as FVKESK. This CDR3 has 14 residues. CDR3 protein: CAISPWQGYYEQYF. For the CDR3, the DNA is TGTGCCATCAGCCCCTGGCAGGGGTACTACGAGCAGTACTTC.

On this clonotype itself: This CDR3 fails to terminate in the conserved phenylalanine or tryptophan, so it likely reflects a read error. The rearrangement uses TRBV2 and TRBJ2-2; 15 bases match TRBD2. Per germline, CDR1 SNHLY and CDR2 FYNNEI. The CDR3 contains 17 residues. J was trimmed by 5 bases and V by 4 bases; bases with no gene match: 5. The CDR3 DNA sequence: TGTGCCAGCAGTGGGGGCGGACTAGCGGGAGGGACCGGGGAGCTGTTTTCT. Its translation: CASSGGGLAGGTGELFS.

On this clonotype: A much larger clone lies a single base off, so this may be a read error. This rearrangement joins TRBV4-2 to TRBJ2-3; no definite D call. The germline CDR1 and CDR2 sequences are LGHNA and YNFKEQ. The CDR3 has 13 amino acids. The CDR3 region is CACSQAPEDTQYF. The CDR3 DNA is TGTGCCTGCAGCCAAGCCCCCGAAGATACGCAGTATTTT.

As for this clonotype: This may be a read error: a much more frequent sequence differs by one nucleotide. This chain connects TRBV25-1 to TRBJ2-2; D may match TRBD1 or TRBD2 (5 bases each). The CDR3 contains 16 residues. CDR1 and CDR2 (germline): MGHDK, SYGVNS. CDR3 nucleotide sequence: TGTGCAGAAGGAGGTACCCAGACAGAAGAGACCGGGGAGCTGTTTTTT. Translation: CAEGGTQTEETGELFF.

About this clonotype itself: It may be a read error: a sequence one base away is much more abundant. V gene TRBV10-3 combines with J gene TRBJ2-2; D gene uncertain. Trimming removed 10 bases from V and 0 bases from J, with 15 bases in between. This CDR3 region has 15 residues. CDR1 is ENHRY, CDR2 SYGVKD, per germline. The CDR3, as DNA: TGTGCCACCGTCGAGACTTTGCCGAACACCGGGGAGCTGTTTTTT. This gives the protein CATVETLPNTGELFF.

Turning to this clonotype: A junction end diverges from the germline sequence, so it may reflect a read error. The chain links TRBV12-3 or TRBV12-4 to TRBJ2-1, with D possibly TRBD2 on 5 matching bases. CDR3 length equals 13 residues. The CDR3 sequence is CASNTLPSGEQLF. In DNA, the CDR3 is TGTGCCAGCAATACCCTCCCAAGCGGCGAGCAGTTATTC.

Sample share makes this clonotype medium-sized. The rearrangement uses TRBV11-1 and TRBJ2-1; TRBD2 is a possible D gene (6 bases). V gave up 0 bases and J gave up 1 base, with 10 bases separating them. The CDR3 totals 16 residues. Germline V lookup: CDR1 SGHAT, CDR2 FQDESV (reference sequence). DNA for the CDR3: TGTGCCAGCAGCTTAGCGCGCGGGAAATCCTACAATGAGCAGTTCTTC. It encodes CASSLARGKSYNEQFF.

This clonotype was observed at least ten times. This chain joins TRBV29-1 and TRBJ1-1; 11 nucleotides align to TRBD1. CDR1 and CDR2 from the germline V gene are SQVTM and ANQGSEA. J was trimmed by 4 bases and V by 6 bases; bases with no gene match: 4. The CDR3 length is 13 residues. The CDR3 is CSVRDRGGTEAFF. DNA of the CDR3: TGCAGCGTCAGGGACAGGGGGGGCACTGAAGCTTTCTTT. Looking up the rest from reference TRBV29-1 and TRBJ1-1 gives the full variable domain: SAVISQKPSRDICQRGTSLTIQCQVDSQVTMMFWYRQQPGQSLTLIATANQGSEATYESGFVIDKFPISRPNLTFSTLTVSNMSPEDSSIYLCSVRDRGGTEAFFGQGTRLTVV.

A remark on this clonotype: Germline and junction disagree at one end, which may indicate a read error. The chain joins TRBV29-1 to TRBJ2-7; either TRBD1 or TRBD2 may fit D (5 bases each). The CDR3 runs 14 residues. The germline V gene has CDR1 SQVTM and CDR2 ANQGSEA. The CDR3 DNA reads as TGTAGCGTTGAAAGGGGCCCCGGGCCCTACGAGCAGTACTTC. Translation: CSVERGPGPYEQYF.

This clonotype was seen repeatedly, ten times or more. This chain uses TRBV7-9 with TRBJ2-6; perhaps TRBD1 as D (6 bases). V lost 5 bases to trimming and J lost 0 bases, with 8 bases between them. The CDR3 has 15 amino acids. From germline, CDR1 is SEHNR and CDR2 FQNEAQ (reference sequence). The CDR3 DNA sequence: TGTGCCAGCAGCGCAGGGGACTCTGGGGCCAACGTCCTGACTTTC. Its translation: CASSAGDSGANVLTF.

In this sample, this clonotype turned up many times. V usage is TRBV5-4 and J usage is TRBJ2-7, with 9 bases fitting TRBD2. The CDR3 has 16 amino acids. CDR1 is SGHNT and CDR2 is YYREEE in the germline V gene (reference sequence). The V gene end was trimmed by 4 bases and the J gene end by 3 bases; junction bases not matched to a gene: 11. As DNA, the CDR3 is TGTGCCAGCAGCCCCCCAGGCGGGAGGGGGAACTACGAGCAGTACTTC. Translation: CASSPPGGRGNYEQYF.

The count of this clonotype is one. The V and J genes are TRBV29-1 and TRBJ2-2; tentative D call: TRBD2 (5 bases). Germline loops: CDR1 SQVTM, CDR2 ANQGSEA. This CDR3 comprises 14 residues. The ends were cut back, 2 bases at V and 12 bases at J, with 19 bases in the middle. The CDR3 is CSVEKTNQTKKLFF. DNA for the CDR3: TGCAGCGTTGAAAAGACTAACCAGACCAAAAAGCTGTTTTTT.

Worth noting for this clonotype: A much larger clone sits a single nucleotide away, making a read error possible. This chain joins TRBV24-1 and TRBJ2-1, with 14 bases fitting TRBD2. Per germline, CDR1 KGHDR and CDR2 SFDVKD. The V and J ends lost 8 bases and 3 bases, in that order; junction bases with no gene match: 14. This CDR3 comprises 19 residues. The CDR3 DNA sequence: TGTGCCACCAATGACCCTGGGACTAGCGGGAGAAACGGCTACAATGAGCAGTTCTTC. Translated, it gives CATNDPGTSGRNGYNEQFF.